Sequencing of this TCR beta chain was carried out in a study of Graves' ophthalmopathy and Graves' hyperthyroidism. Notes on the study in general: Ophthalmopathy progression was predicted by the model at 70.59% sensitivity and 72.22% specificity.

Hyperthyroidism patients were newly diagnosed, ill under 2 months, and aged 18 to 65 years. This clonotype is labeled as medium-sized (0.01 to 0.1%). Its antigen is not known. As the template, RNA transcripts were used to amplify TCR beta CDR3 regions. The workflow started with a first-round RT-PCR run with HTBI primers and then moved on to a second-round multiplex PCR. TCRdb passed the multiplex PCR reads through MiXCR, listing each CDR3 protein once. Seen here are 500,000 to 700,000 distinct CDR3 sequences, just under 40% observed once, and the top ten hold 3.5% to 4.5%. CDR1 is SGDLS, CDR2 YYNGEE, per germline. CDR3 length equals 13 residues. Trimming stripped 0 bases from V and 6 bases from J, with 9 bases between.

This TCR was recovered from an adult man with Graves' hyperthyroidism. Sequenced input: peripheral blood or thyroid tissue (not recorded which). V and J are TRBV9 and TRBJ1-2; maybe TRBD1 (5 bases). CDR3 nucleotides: TGTGCCAGCAGCGTAGGGCCAGGGAATGGCTACACCTTC. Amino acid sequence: CASSVGPGNGYTF.